The table lists the clone carrying this T cell receptor (beta chain) with a few counts. This specimen comes from a study of beta chain features in type 1 diabetes. Of the isolated RNA, all was reverse transcribed, and so the sequenced material was expressed TCRB transcripts. Produced via immunoSEQ multiplex PCR; TCRdb's table is partial and in-frame only. Of under 800,000 clones in the sample, about 14% were seen once. V was pared by 3 bases and J by 8 bases, with 9 bases between. CDR1 is LGHNA, CDR2 YSLEER, per germline. This CDR3 has 12 residues. The receptor was derived from a man between 18 and 29 years old in good health. The chain links TRBV4-3 to TRBJ2-3; D gene ambiguous. Source material: naive CD4+ T cells from blood. CDR3 bases: TGCGCCAGCAGCCAGTCCATGGGTACGCAGTATTTT. Protein: CASSQSMGTQYF.